This TCR beta chain came from a study of blood T cell repertoires in COVID-19. Whole-study context: Sites across the United States, Italy and Spain contributed samples from acute and convalescent COVID-19. Sample material is recorded as cDNA or gDNA derived from T cells, B-cell-depleted T cells, or PBMCs.

In the original analysis: For nucleated cells, counts were estimated from reference gene primer amplification. TCRdb keeps only in-frame clones here, not all; method: immunoSEQ multiplex PCR. The V and J calls and clone size were taken over from that table, and D and trimming were inferred from the DNA. Of hundreds of thousands of clones in the sample, about nine tenths were seen once. Trimming at V came to 6 bases and at J to 4 bases, leaving 5 bases not matched to a gene. This CDR3 comprises 14 residues. CDR1 is MNHEY and CDR2 is SVGAGI in the germline V gene. This TCR derives from a middle-aged man with acute or convalescent COVID-19. This chain connects TRBV6-5 to TRBJ2-1; 8 bases map to TRBD2. The specimen was peripheral blood. The CDR3 region is CASRSGGLYNEQFF. CDR3 sequence (DNA): TGTGCCAGCAGAAGCGGGGGTCTATACAATGAGCAGTTCTTC.